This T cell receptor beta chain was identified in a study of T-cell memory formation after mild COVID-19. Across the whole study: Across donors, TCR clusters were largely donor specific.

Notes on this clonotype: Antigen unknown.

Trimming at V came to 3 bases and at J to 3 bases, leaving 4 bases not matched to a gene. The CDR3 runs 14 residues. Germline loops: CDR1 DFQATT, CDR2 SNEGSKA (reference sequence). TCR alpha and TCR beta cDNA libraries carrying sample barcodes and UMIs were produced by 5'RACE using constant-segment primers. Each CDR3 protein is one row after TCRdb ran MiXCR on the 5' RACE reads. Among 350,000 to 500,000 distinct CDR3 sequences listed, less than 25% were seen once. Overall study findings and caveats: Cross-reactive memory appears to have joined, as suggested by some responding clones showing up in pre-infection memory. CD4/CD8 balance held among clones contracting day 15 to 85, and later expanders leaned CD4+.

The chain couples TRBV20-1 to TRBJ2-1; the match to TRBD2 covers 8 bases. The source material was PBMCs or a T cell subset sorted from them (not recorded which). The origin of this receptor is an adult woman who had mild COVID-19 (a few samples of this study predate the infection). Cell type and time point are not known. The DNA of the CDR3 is TGCAGTGCTAGCAGCGGGGGCCTCTACAATGAGCAGTTCTTC. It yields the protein CSASSGGLYNEQFF.